The next 9 T cell receptor beta chains were all read from a single sample in a study of blood T cell repertoires in COVID-19. Clones were read by immunoSEQ multiplex PCR, and TCRdb kept only the in-frame ones, dropping some. The data show under 200,000 clones, with around 83% seen just once and 8.3% held by the top ten. The sample was peripheral blood. These receptor sequences come from a woman aged 60-75 years with COVID-19, enrolled during active disease.

The V and J genes are TRBV3-1 (or the pseudogene TRBV3-2) and TRBJ1-1; no firm D call. The germline V and J ends were trimmed by 0 bases and 1 base, with 15 bases remaining between them. The CDR3 spans 17 residues. Looked up from germline, CDR1 is LGHDT and CDR2 is YNNKEL (reference sequence). The CDR3 spells CASSQDLVRAENTEAFF. CDR3 sequence (DNA): TGTGCCAGCAGCCAAGATCTTGTGAGGGCCGAGAACACTGAAGCTTTCTTT.

This rearrangement joins TRBV7-9 to TRBJ2-3; D call uncertain. The ends were cut back, 5 bases at V and 4 bases at J, with 22 bases in the middle. This CDR3 contains 17 residues. CDR1 and CDR2 (germline): SEHNR, FQNEAQ (reference sequence). The CDR3 reads CASSHLTVASVADTQYF. CDR3 DNA: TGTGCCAGCAGCCACCTCACGGTGGCTAGTGTCGCAGATACGCAGTATTTT.

The genes are TRBV29-1 and TRBJ1-3; no reliable D call. In germline, CDR1 is SQVTM, CDR2 ANQGSEA. This CDR3 spans 14 amino acids. Trimming cost V 4 bases and J 4 bases, with 14 bases left between them. This CDR3 is CSVGGGSAGNTIYF. CDR3 sequence (DNA): TGCAGCGTTGGGGGAGGGTCAGCCGGAAACACCATATATTTT.

The J gene is TRBJ1-1, the V gene TRBV2, with D uncertain. Germline CDR1 and CDR2: SNHLY and FYNNEI. V lost 7 bases and J 0 bases, leaving 12 bases between the germline ends. This CDR3 is 14 amino acids long. CDR3 amino acids: CASNPQALNTEAFF. CDR3 DNA: TGTGCCAGCAATCCGCAGGCTTTGAACACTGAAGCTTTCTTT.

The chain couples TRBV19 to TRBJ2-2; D gene ambiguous. With 5 bases removed from V and 1 base from J, the gap between germline ends came to 11 bases. Germline assignment: CDR1 LNHDA and CDR2 SQIVND (reference sequence). This CDR3 has 15 residues. CDR3 nucleotides: TGTGCCAGTAGTCTCGCCGGAGAGAACACCGGGGAGCTGTTTTTT. Protein sequence: CASSLAGENTGELFF.

V and J are TRBV5-1 and TRBJ1-2; D may be TRBD1 (5 bases). Germline V gene sequence: CDR1 SGHRS, CDR2 YFSETQ. V was shortened by 4 bases and J by 8 bases, with 12 bases between the two germline ends. This CDR3 region has 12 residues. The CDR3, as DNA: TGCGCCAGCAGCGACCAGGGAGGAGGCTACACCTTC. Its translation is CASSDQGGGYTF.

The chain couples TRBV7-6 to TRBJ1-5; TRBD1 matches at 7 bases. Germline lookup yields CDR1 SGHVS and CDR2 FNYEAQ. The CDR3 is 16 amino acids. J gave up 4 bases and V 1 base, and 7 bases lay outside the gene matches. For the CDR3, the DNA is TGTGCCAGCAGCTTAGACCATCGGGACAGAAATCAGCCCCAGCATTTT. It translates to CASSLDHRDRNQPQHF.

The chain joins TRBV14 to TRBJ1-2; TRBD1 might be the D (5 bases). Between the trimmed V and J ends, which lost 1 base and 1 base, there was a span of 16 bases. Germline V CDR1 and CDR2: SGHDN, FVKESK. The CDR3 is 17 residues long. The CDR3 is CASSQVPLTVLNYGYTF. Here the CDR3 DNA reads TGTGCCAGCAGCCAAGTTCCCTTGACAGTACTTAACTATGGCTACACCTTC.

The chain couples TRBV5-1 to TRBJ1-1; D may be TRBD1 (5 bases). The CDR3 extends over 15 amino acids. Germline V lookup: CDR1 SGHRS, CDR2 YFSETQ. Trimming took off 4 bases at V and 1 base at J, with 14 bases between the two ends. In nucleotides, the CDR3 is TGCGCCAGCAGCGCGGGATTTACAGGGAACACTGAAGCTTTCTTT. It encodes CASSAGFTGNTEAFF. Together with reference TRBV5-1 and TRBJ1-1, the CDR3 gives the full variable domain: KAGVTQTPRYLIKTRGQQVTLSCSPISGHRSVSWYQQTPGQGLQFLFEYFSETQRNKGNFPGRFSGRQFSNSRSEMNVSTLELGDSALYLCASSAGFTGNTEAFFGQGTRLTVV.